This T cell receptor beta chain emerged from a study of T cell repertoires in cytomegalovirus infection. Study as a whole: Newly reported HLA-C-restricted and thoroughly characterized HLA-B-restricted CMV epitopes were employed. Carrying CMV and the relevant HLA type showed in public TCR beta signatures.

This CDR3 has 18 residues. The J segment lost 6 bases and the V segment lost 5 bases, leaving 18 bases of the junction unmatched. Germline-derived CDR1 and CDR2 are SGHTA and FQGNSA. Whole-study findings and limits: In two of eight donors, the top clonotype was HLA-C-restricted CMV-specific. Of the TCR beta families, the public ones yielded a cumulative frequency that identified carriers of CMV plus the relevant HLA.

TCRdb used MiXCR to reprocess the reads, holding one entry per CDR3 protein. The sample includes about 770,000 distinct CDR3 sequences, approximately 32% of them seen just once. This clonotype was found a few times. Its target is unknown. The sequencing used cultured CD8+ T cells from PBMCs, collected from culture after CMV antigen stimulation. The V call is TRBV7-2, the J call TRBJ2-1, with TRBD1 matching over 8 bases. The source of this sequence is a human donor in good health (CMV status not recorded). Some clones in this sample may be carry-over from other donors' samples. The CDR3 sequence: CASSPDPPATGAINEQFF. The CDR3 region has the DNA TGTGCCAGCAGCCCAGACCCGCCCGCGACAGGGGCGATCAATGAGCAGTTCTTC.